Shown below are 22 T cell receptor beta chains from a single sample sequenced in a study of cytotoxic CD8 clonotypes in ibrutinib-treated CLL. Libraries were prepared by immunoSEQ multiplex PCR; TCRdb keeps only in-frame clonotypes and omits some of them. The data contain some 140,000 clones, approximately 80% of them singletons. Sequences were derived from PBMCs, sampled after 24 months of ibrutinib treatment. The receptors derive from a human donor with chronic lymphocytic leukemia.

This clone was picked up a small number of times. This chain links TRBV19 with TRBJ1-2; D gene unclear. Trimming cost V 3 bases and J 0 bases, with 17 bases left between them. Germline V gene sequence: CDR1 LNHDA, CDR2 SQIVND (reference sequence). There are 17 residues in the CDR3. The CDR3 spells CASSIDGSAASNYGYTF. CDR3 DNA: TGTGCCAGTAGTATCGACGGGTCGGCAGCTTCTAACTATGGCTACACCTTC.

This clone occurred a few times. The chain carries TRBV5-1 and TRBJ1-2; 8 bases map to TRBD1. V dropped 0 bases and J dropped 2; count of bases not matched to a gene: 15. The CDR3 loop spans 19 amino acids. Looked up from germline, CDR1 is SGHRS and CDR2 is YFSETQ. CDR3 DNA: TGCGCCAGCAGCTTGGAAGGACAGGGATCGCGCCACGTAAACTATGGCTACACCTTC. Translating gives CASSLEGQGSRHVNYGYTF.

V gene TRBV28 combines with J gene TRBJ2-3; TRBD1 might be the D (5 bases). The V gene's germline CDR1 is MDHEN and CDR2 SYDVKM. The V end was cut by 3 bases, the J end by 4 bases, with 14 bases between. The CDR3 is 15 residues long. This CDR3 reads CASSFMVGHADTQYF. The CDR3 bases are TGTGCCAGCAGTTTTATGGTGGGGCACGCAGATACGCAGTATTTT. Looking up the rest from reference TRBV28 and TRBJ2-3 gives the full variable domain: DVKVTQSSRYLVKRTGEKVFLECVQDMDHENMFWYRQDPGLGLRLIYFSYDVKMKEKGDIPEGYSVSREKKERFSLILESASTNQTSMYLCASSFMVGHADTQYFGPGTRLTVL.

This chain connects TRBV10-3 to TRBJ1-5, with 7 nucleotides matching TRBD1. V shed 6 bases and J 4 bases; nucleotides not matched to a gene: 9. The CDR3 runs to 15 residues. Germline loops: CDR1 ENHRY, CDR2 SYGVKD. The CDR3 bases are TGTGCCATCAGGTCCGGGACAGCAAATAATCAGCCCCAGCATTTT. Protein product: CAIRSGTANNQPQHF.

V usage is TRBV6-5 and J usage is TRBJ2-7, with TRBD1 matching over 7 bases. The CDR3 loop spans 16 amino acids. Germline CDR1 MNHEY, CDR2 SVGAGI. V was pared by 2 bases and J by 2 bases, with 9 bases of the junction left unmatched. CDR3 amino acids: CASSYASSQGAYEQYF. CDR3 sequence (DNA): TGTGCCAGCAGTTACGCCTCTAGCCAGGGGGCCTACGAGCAGTACTTC.

V is TRBV7-2 and J is TRBJ2-1, with D perhaps being TRBD1 or TRBD2 (5 bases each). CDR3 length equals 11 residues. V lost 6 bases and J 12 bases, leaving 12 bases between the germline ends. In germline, CDR1 is SGHTA, CDR2 FQGNSA. The CDR3 loop reads CASRTGARQFF. CDR3 DNA sequence: TGTGCCAGCAGGACCGGGGCAAGGCAGTTCTTC.

The rearrangement links TRBV6-6 to TRBJ2-3; D may be TRBD1 (6 bases). The V gene's germline CDR1 is MNHNY and CDR2 SVGAGI (reference sequence). The CDR3 runs 13 residues. Trimming cost V 5 bases and J 7 bases, with 13 bases left between them. CDR3 region: CASSATGQHTQYF. The CDR3 nucleotides are TGTGCCAGCAGTGCGACTGGACAGCATACGCAGTATTTT.

This clone was seen only once. The rearrangement joins TRBV2 to TRBJ2-1; D is perhaps TRBD1 or TRBD2 (5 bases each). CDR1 is SNHLY and CDR2 is FYNNEI in the germline V gene. CDR3 length: 17 amino acids. Deletions cut 1 base from V and 4 bases from J, with 17 bases between. CDR3: CASSEELGPGIYNEQFF. The CDR3 coding sequence is TGTGCCAGCAGTGAAGAGCTGGGGCCGGGGATATACAATGAGCAGTTCTTC. The variable domain in full, with the rest retrieved from reference TRBV2 and TRBJ2-1, is EPEVTQTPSHQVTQMGQEVILRCVPISNHLYFYWYRQILGQKVEFLVSFYNNEISEKSEIFDDQFSVERPDGSNFTLKIRSTKLEDSAMYFCASSEELGPGIYNEQFFGPGTRLTVL.

The chain employs TRBV5-4 and TRBJ1-2; D may be TRBD1 (5 bases). Trimming stripped 1 base from V and 6 bases from J, with 16 bases between. The CDR3 loop spans 15 amino acids. CDR1 is SGHNT and CDR2 is YYREEE in the germline V gene (reference sequence). The CDR3 here is CASSLNWGPSHGYTF. In DNA, the CDR3 is TGTGCCAGCAGCTTGAATTGGGGCCCATCGCATGGCTACACCTTC.

The chain couples TRBV29-1 to TRBJ2-1; D gene uncertain. Germline values: CDR1 SQVTM, CDR2 ANQGSEA. V dropped 1 base and J dropped 11 bases, with 15 bases sitting between them. The CDR3 extends over 13 amino acids. CDR3 sequence: CSVEGSESPQQFF. The DNA of the CDR3 is TGCAGCGTTGAAGGGAGCGAGTCCCCTCAGCAGTTCTTC.

This clone appeared once. The chain joins TRBV4-3 to TRBJ2-5; D gene ambiguous. V was clipped by 1 base and J by 8 bases, with 11 bases between them. Germline CDR1 reads LGHNA; CDR2 reads YSLEER. The CDR3 loop spans 13 amino acids. CDR3 coding DNA: TGCGCCAGCAGCCAAGGAGAAGGTGGCACCCAGTACTTC. It codes for CASSQGEGGTQYF.

The chain is built from TRBV7-2 and TRBJ1-1, with TRBD1 matching over 10 bases. This CDR3 has 17 amino acids. CDR1 is SGHTA, CDR2 FQGNSA, per germline. With 8 bases clipped from V and 3 bases from J, the junction kept 15 bases outside the gene matches. DNA of the CDR3: TGTGCCAGCGGTTCCGACAGGGGGCGCCGGTGGGACACTGAAGCTTTCTTT. The encoded protein is CASGSDRGRRWDTEAFF.

This rearrangement joins TRBV19 to TRBJ2-3; the D gene is possibly TRBD2 (6 bases). The CDR3 has 18 amino acids. V was trimmed by 1 base and J by 0 bases, leaving 17 bases between them. The V gene's germline CDR1 is LNHDA and CDR2 SQIVND (reference sequence). This chain's CDR3 is CASSIGPRGGSSTDTQYF. The CDR3 nucleotides read TGTGCCAGTAGTATAGGGCCCCGGGGAGGATCTAGCACAGATACGCAGTATTTT.

The count of this clone is one. This rearrangement joins TRBV4-1 to TRBJ1-5; 9 bases agree with TRBD1. Germline V gene lookup returns CDR1 MGHRA and CDR2 YSYEKL. V lost 3 bases, J lost 9 bases, and 6 bases stayed unmatched. The length of the CDR3 is 14 residues. CDR3 sequence: CASSHPGTGLPQHF. The CDR3 DNA reads as TGCGCCAGCAGCCATCCCGGGACAGGGTTGCCCCAGCATTTT.

The gene calls are TRBV7-2 and TRBJ2-1; a weak D match, TRBD2 (6 bases). Germline V gene data show CDR1 as SGHTA and CDR2 as FQGNSA. Trimming cost V 1 base and J 3 bases, with 10 bases left between them. The CDR3 sequence is 15 residues long. This CDR3 is CASSLVPGGYNEQFF. The CDR3 DNA reads TGTGCCAGCAGCTTAGTCCCCGGGGGCTACAATGAGCAGTTCTTC. The entire variable domain, with the rest obtained from reference TRBV7-2 and TRBJ2-1, is as follows: GAGVSQSPSNKVTEKGKDVELRCDPISGHTALYWYRQSLGQGLEFLIYFQGNSAPDKSGLPSDRFSAERTGGSVSTLTIQRTQQEDSAVYLCASSLVPGGYNEQFFGPGTRLTVL.

This chain uses TRBV7-2 with TRBJ2-5; 7 positions agree with TRBD1. The CDR3 length is 17 residues. In germline, CDR1 is SGHTA, CDR2 FQGNSA. V lost 2 bases, J lost 4 bases, and 13 bases stayed unmatched. For the CDR3, the DNA is TGTGCCAGCAGCTTATATGGACGAGGGGGCGCTGGAGAGACCCAGTACTTC. Its protein product is CASSLYGRGGAGETQYF.

The gene calls are TRBV7-2 and TRBJ2-1, with D tentatively TRBD2 (5 bases). The CDR3 contains 13 residues. Trimming took 5 bases from V and 9 from J, leaving 14 bases between them. Germline-derived CDR1 and CDR2 are SGHTA and FQGNSA. CDR3 sequence reads: CASSAGVYGEQFF. CDR3 DNA: TGTGCCAGCAGCGCCGGGGTTTATGGTGAGCAGTTCTTC.

This clone was found a few times. Other nucleotide sequences from this sample produce the same CDR3. This chain connects TRBV27 to TRBJ2-3; no clear D. The CDR3 loop spans 12 amino acids. Germline CDR1 reads MNHEY; CDR2 reads SMNVEV (reference sequence). Trimming cost V 3 bases and J 1 base, with 2 bases left between them. The CDR3 DNA reads as TGTGCCAGCAGTTTCCGCACAGATACGCAGTATTTT. It specifies CASSFRTDTQYF.

The chain joins TRBV11-2 to TRBJ1-5; D unresolved. Germline V gives CDR1 SGHAT, CDR2 FQNNGV. This CDR3 is 13 amino acids long. Trimming removed 3 bases at V and 7 bases at J, with 10 bases between. Here the CDR3 reads CASSFRAGQPQHF. For the CDR3, the DNA is TGTGCCAGCAGCTTTAGGGCAGGCCAGCCCCAGCATTTT.

The rearrangement uses TRBV5-1 and TRBJ1-1, with D possibly TRBD1 on 5 matching bases. The germline V and J ends were trimmed by 4 bases and 0 bases, with 13 bases remaining between them. From germline, CDR1 is SGHRS and CDR2 YFSETQ. This CDR3 has 15 amino acids. CDR3 amino acids: CASSAMDMMNTEAFF. CDR3 in DNA: TGCGCCAGCAGCGCAATGGACATGATGAACACTGAAGCTTTCTTT.

The chain uses TRBV27 and TRBJ2-2; perhaps TRBD2 as D (7 bases). Trimming stripped 4 bases from V and 5 bases from J, with 14 bases between. CDR3 length: 15 amino acids. Germline V CDR1 and CDR2: MNHEY, SMNVEV (reference sequence). As DNA, the CDR3 is TGTGCCAGCAGTTCAACAGGGAGGGGAACCGGGGAGCTGTTTTTT. Residues: CASSSTGRGTGELFF.

The chain has TRBV4-3 and TRBJ2-7; no firm D call. The V end lost 0 bases, the J end lost 2 bases, and 11 bases lay between the germline ends. CDR3 length equals 15 residues. Looked up from germline, CDR1 is LGHNA and CDR2 is YSLEER. CDR3 bases: TGCGCCAGCAGCCAAGATTCCGCGGACCCCTACGAGCAGTACTTC. Protein: CASSQDSADPYEQYF.